This TCR beta chain came from a study of OX40 agonist ivuxolimab in advanced cancers. Regarding the complete study: Ivuxolimab was an agonistic, fully human IgG2 monoclonal antibody directed against OX40 (CD134), a costimulatory receptor. Intravenous ivuxolimab was administered to patients every 2 weeks at six dose levels: 0.01, 0.1, 0.3, 1.5, 3 and 10 mg/kg. Among the approximately 50 dose-escalation patients, some 19 had hepatocellular carcinoma, around 15 melanoma, 9 renal cell carcinoma and 9 head and neck cancer. In the dose-escalation cohort, 82.7% of patients were male, and the mean age was approximately 60 years, with a range of 23 to 79. Patients were allowed to have had prior anti-PD-1, anti-PD-L1 or anti-CTLA-4 therapy, and approximately 40% of the dose-escalation patients had previously received checkpoint inhibitors. Partial responses occurred in three dose-escalation patients: two with cutaneous melanoma and one with hepatocellular carcinoma. The point of sequencing TCRbeta in the periphery was to test whether ivuxolimab changed TCR sequence diversity and drove clonal T-cell expansion. The monotherapy dose-escalation portion (N ≈ 57 patients) of the phase I ivuxolimab trial is reported in the paper.

Genomic DNA was extracted from sorted cells for sequencing of the TCRbeta CDR3 region. The immunoSEQ Assay was used to sequence the TCRbeta CDR3 regions. TCRdb's version of the immuneACCESS table is confined to in-frame rearrangements and falls short of the full clone set. An unresolved V gene accounts for under half of the shortfall where checked; the remainder is of unknown origin. This sample holds 55,000 to 65,000 clones; about 87% were observed only once. Under 2.5% of the sample goes to the ten largest clones. CDR1 and CDR2, looked up from the germline V gene, are SGHRS and YFSETQ. V and J are truncated by 0 bases and 6 bases respectively, leaving an intervening sequence of 12 bases. From its cysteine to its phenylalanine, the CDR3 spans 14 amino acids. Here the CDR3 DNA is all that survives: 42 bases in frame from base 1. Comment on this clone: Its antigen is unknown. Base qualities are not at hand, and no much larger clone is one base apart.

The trial excluded patients who had a history of autoimmune disease or who were on systemic immunosuppression. Peripheral blood for TCR sequencing was collected from all dose cohorts at baseline, on cycle 4 day 1, and on cycle 7 day 1. Samples were obtained from an open-label, multicenter, first-in-human phase I dose-escalation trial of ivuxolimab. The trial enrolled adults with locally advanced or metastatic head and neck squamous cell, hepatocellular, melanoma or renal cell carcinoma. Before TCR sequencing, CD4+ T cells and CD8+ T cells from peripheral blood were sorted into separate populations. What the study reported, not specific to this receptor: On average, CD8+ T cells showed more expanded clones than CD4+ T cells after ivuxolimab. Partial responders in the 0.1-3.0 mg/kg groups had among the lowest normalized peripheral clonal expansion, especially among CD8+ T cells. Low levels of normalized T-cell clonal expansion were also seen in some nonresponding patients. The antigen specificity of the peripheral T cells that underwent clonal expansion was not determined. Clonal expansion of both CD4+ and CD8+ blood T cells was observed from baseline to week 6 at doses 0.1 to 3.0 mg/kg.

This specimen consisted of CD4+ or CD8+ T cells sorted from blood, obtained in a trial of the OX40 agonist ivuxolimab. The receptor chain draws on TRBV5-1 and TRBJ1-1; the D gene remains uncertain. The receptor's source is an adult with an advanced solid tumor such as melanoma, head and neck, liver or kidney cancer. The CDR3 reads CASSLVSSLAEAFF. In nucleotide form, the sequence is TGCGCCAGCAGCTTGGTATCCAGTCTGGCTGAAGCTTTCTTT. The full variable domain, with segments outside the CDR3 supplied by the reference TRBV5-1 and TRBJ1-1 proteins, appears as KAGVTQTPRYLIKTRGQQVTLSCSPISGHRSVSWYQQTPGQGLQFLFEYFSETQRNKGNFPGRFSGRQFSNSRSEMNVSTLELGDSALYLCASSLVSSLAEAFFGQGTRLTVV.